This T cell receptor (beta chain) was retrieved from a study of cytomegalovirus exposure and HLA in healthy donors. Study-level findings and limits: The listing of roughly 160 TCR beta chains classed them as cytomegalovirus-associated.

A remark on this clone: Its antigen remains unidentified.

CDR1 is LNHDA, CDR2 SQIVND, per germline (reference sequence). Deletions cut 7 bases from V and 0 bases from J, with 19 bases between. The CDR3 is 17 residues long. 60 Vbeta and 13 Jbeta primers were used in PCR. Profiling relied on immunoSEQ multiplex PCR, and the TCRdb table lists in-frame clones only, not all of them. The table lists under 200,000 clones, around four fifths of them singletons. The chain couples TRBV19 to TRBJ1-5; the D is unclear. The receptor was derived from a woman aged 25 to 39 in good health and CMV-seronegative. The sequenced material came from PBMCs. CDR3: CASIRRWSAGSNQPQHF. The CDR3, as DNA: TGTGCCAGTATCCGCCGGTGGTCGGCGGGTAGCAATCAGCCCCAGCATTTT. Full variable domain (rest looked up from reference TRBV19 and TRBJ1-5): DGGITQSPKYLFRKEGQNVTLSCEQNLNHDAMYWYRQDPGQGLRLIYYSQIVNDFQKGDIAEGYSVSREKKESFPLTVTSAQKNPTAFYLCASIRRWSAGSNQPQHFGDGTRLSIL.